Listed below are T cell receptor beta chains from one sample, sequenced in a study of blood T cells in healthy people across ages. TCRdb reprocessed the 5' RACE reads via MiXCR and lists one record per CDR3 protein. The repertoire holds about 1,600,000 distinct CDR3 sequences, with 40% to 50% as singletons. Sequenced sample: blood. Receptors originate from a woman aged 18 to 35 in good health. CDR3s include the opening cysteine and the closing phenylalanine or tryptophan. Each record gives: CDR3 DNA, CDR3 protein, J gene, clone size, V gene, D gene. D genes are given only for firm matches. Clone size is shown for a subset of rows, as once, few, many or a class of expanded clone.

cdr3_nt: TGTGCCAGCAGCCGGACGAGAACAGGGACGAACACCGGGGAGCTGTTTTTT; cdr3_aa: CASSRTRTGTNTGELFF; j_call: TRBJ2-2; clone_size: NA; v_call: TRBV5-5; d_call: NA
cdr3_nt: TGTGCCAGCAGTATAGCGGGACAGGGGGGTGAAAAACTGTTTTTT; cdr3_aa: CASSIAGQGGEKLFF; j_call: TRBJ1-4; clone_size: few; v_call: TRBV28; d_call: TRBD1
cdr3_nt: TGCAGTGCCCTGGACAGCACCTATGGCTACACCTTC; cdr3_aa: CSALDSTYGYTF; j_call: TRBJ1-2; clone_size: NA; v_call: TRBV20-1; d_call: NA
cdr3_nt: TGTGCCAGCAGCGTGGTTAGCGGGGGTCTAGAGACCCAGTTCTTC; cdr3_aa: CASSVVSGGLETQFF; j_call: TRBJ2-1; clone_size: NA; v_call: TRBV9; d_call: TRBD2
cdr3_nt: TGCAGTGCGCTTTTACCGGGACGGGGTGTGGGCCAGCCCCAGCATTTT; cdr3_aa: CSALLPGRGVGQPQHF; j_call: TRBJ1-5; clone_size: few; v_call: TRBV20-1; d_call: NA
cdr3_nt: TGTGCCAGCAGCGCGACTAGCGGAAGGGGGGATACGCAGTATTTT; cdr3_aa: CASSATSGRGDTQYF; j_call: TRBJ2-3; clone_size: few; v_call: TRBV7-2; d_call: TRBD2
cdr3_nt: TGTGCCAGCAGTCCCGAGACTAGCGTTTACAATGAGCGGTTCTTC; cdr3_aa: CASSPETSVYNERFF; j_call: TRBJ2-1; clone_size: NA; v_call: TRBV27; d_call: TRBD2
cdr3_nt: TGTGCCATCAGGGGGACAGGGCTCGGTTCCGGGGAGCTGTTTTTT; cdr3_aa: CAIRGTGLGSGELFF; j_call: TRBJ2-2; clone_size: few; v_call: TRBV10-3; d_call: TRBD1
cdr3_nt: TGTGCCAGCAGCTTAGATGTACGGGCAGGGATTAAGTACTTC; cdr3_aa: CASSLDVRAGIKYF; j_call: TRBJ2-7; clone_size: few; v_call: TRBV7-9; d_call: NA
cdr3_nt: TGTGCCAGCAGTCGAAGGACCGACTTAGGGCAGTTCTTC; cdr3_aa: CASSRRTDLGQFF; j_call: TRBJ2-1; clone_size: NA; v_call: TRBV12-3/TRBV12-4; d_call: NA